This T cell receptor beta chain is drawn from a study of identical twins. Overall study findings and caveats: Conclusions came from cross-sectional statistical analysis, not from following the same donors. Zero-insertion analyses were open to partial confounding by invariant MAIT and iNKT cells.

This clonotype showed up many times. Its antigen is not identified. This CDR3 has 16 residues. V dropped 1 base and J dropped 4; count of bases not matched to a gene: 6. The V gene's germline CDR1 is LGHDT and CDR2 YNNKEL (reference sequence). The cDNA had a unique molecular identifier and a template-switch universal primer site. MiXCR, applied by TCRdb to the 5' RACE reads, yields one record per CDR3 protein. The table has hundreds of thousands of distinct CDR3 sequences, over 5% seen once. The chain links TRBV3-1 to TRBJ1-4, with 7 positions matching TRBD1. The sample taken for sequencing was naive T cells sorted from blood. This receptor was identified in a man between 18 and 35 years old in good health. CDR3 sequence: CASSQATGFVNEKLFF. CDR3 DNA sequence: TGTGCCAGCAGCCAAGCGACAGGGTTCGTTAATGAAAAACTGTTTTTT.